The rows below give T cell receptor beta chains drawn from one sample of a study of cytomegalovirus exposure and HLA in healthy donors. Sequenced by immunoSEQ multiplex PCR; TCRdb stores in-frame clones only, minus some. The sample yields fewer than 350,000 clones, 70% to 90% seen once. Material for sequencing was PBMCs. These TCRs come from a young woman in good health and CMV-seronegative. Each CDR3 is given with its conserved first and last residue. The D gene is left open where the match is weak. Only some rows state a clone size, as once, few, many or a class for expanded clones.

j_gene	v_gene	abundance	d_gene	CDR3aa	CDR3nt
TRBJ1-6	TRBV30	NA	TRBD1	CAWGGDRVNSPLHF	TGTGCCTGGGGGGGGGACAGGGTTAATTCACCCCTCCACTTT
TRBJ1-2	TRBV5-6	NA	NA	CASSLEGRVERGGYTF	TGTGCCAGCAGCTTGGAGGGCAGGGTTGAGCGAGGCGGCTACACCTTC
TRBJ1-2	TRBV5-1	NA	NA	CASSFSGTTRVDGYTF	TGCGCCAGCAGCTTCTCCGGGACAACTCGTGTGGATGGCTACACCTTC
TRBJ2-2	TRBV28	few	TRBD2	CASSFPIAGGWFGSSTGELFF	TGTGCCAGCAGTTTCCCAATAGCGGGGGGGTGGTTCGGCTCGAGCACCGGGGAGCTGTTTTTT
TRBJ2-7	TRBV6-1	NA	TRBD2	CASSEPGLANSYEQYF	TGTGCCAGCAGTGAACCGGGACTAGCGAACTCCTACGAGCAGTACTTC
TRBJ1-6	TRBV19	NA	TRBD1	CASRSIPGQGNSPLHF	TGTGCCAGCCGATCAATTCCGGGACAGGGAAATTCACCCCTCCACTTT
TRBJ2-3	TRBV12-2	NA	NA	CASRWRPGASSDTQYF	TGTGCAAGTCGCTGGCGACCGGGAGCCTCGTCAGATACGCAGTATTTT
TRBJ1-4	TRBV9	NA	TRBD1	CASSVGPQGARPNEKLFF	TGTGCCAGCAGCGTAGGGCCCCAGGGGGCTAGACCTAATGAAAAACTGTTTTTT
TRBJ1-4	TRBV14	NA	TRBD1	CASSRGTTGINFGEKLFF	TGTGCCAGCAGCCGTGGGACGACAGGGATTAATTTTGGTGAAAAACTGTTTTTT
TRBJ1-1	TRBV2	NA	TRBD1	CASSATGGSLMNTEAFF	TGTGCCAGCAGTGCGACAGGGGGGTCTCTGATGAACACTGAAGCTTTCTTT
TRBJ2-5	TRBV29-1	NA	NA	CSVAPPQETQYF	TGCAGCGTTGCTCCCCCCCAAGAGACCCAGTACTTC
TRBJ2-7	TRBV6-5	few	TRBD2	CASGPYASGGYEQYF	TGTGCCAGCGGCCCCTATGCGTCGGGGGGGTACGAGCAGTACTTC
TRBJ2-7	TRBV6-1	NA	NA	CASSFDRSYEQYF	TGTGCCAGCAGTTTCGACAGATCCTACGAGCAGTACTTC
TRBJ2-1	TRBV5-1	once	NA	CASSPLSGAFYNEQLF	TGCGCCAGCAGCCCCCTGAGTGGGGCCTTCTACAATGAGCAGCTCTTC
TRBJ1-4	TRBV30	NA	NA	CAWSEGLGEKLFF	TGTGCCTGGAGTGAGGGACTCGGCGAAAAACTGTTTTTT
TRBJ2-7	TRBV11-1	NA	TRBD1	CASSFRQGPYEQYF	TGTGCCAGCAGCTTCCGACAGGGTCCCTACGAGCAGTACTTC
TRBJ1-1	TRBV6-1	NA	NA	CASTRPSGREAFF	TGTGCCAGCACCCGGCCGTCCGGGAGGGAAGCTTTCTTT
TRBJ1-2	TRBV11-2	once	NA	CASRRIRRGGNYGYTF	TGTGCCAGCAGACGAATAAGACGAGGGGGTAACTATGGCTACACCTTC
TRBJ2-1	TRBV6-5	NA	TRBD2	CASSYNRAGGPNEQFF	TGTGCCAGCAGTTACAATCGAGCGGGGGGCCCAAATGAGCAGTTCTTC
TRBJ2-3	TRBV9	NA	TRBD2	CASSGSGGEQGDTQYF	TGTGCCAGCAGCGGTAGCGGGGGGGAGCAGGGAGATACGCAGTATTTT
TRBJ2-5	TRBV5-1	NA	NA	CASSLGTSQETQYF	TGCGCCAGCAGCCTCGGGACATCTCAAGAGACCCAGTACTTC
TRBJ2-1	TRBV9	NA	TRBD2	CASSVAAGVYNEQFF	TGTGCCAGCAGCGTAGCAGCGGGGGTTTACAATGAGCAGTTCTTC
TRBJ1-4	TRBV2	NA	TRBD1	CASSEGTGYEKLFF	TGTGCCAGCAGTGAAGGGACAGGGTATGAAAAACTGTTTTTT
TRBJ1-1	TRBV7-9	NA	NA	CASSLEQATEAFF	TGTGCCAGCAGCCTTGAACAGGCCACTGAAGCTTTCTTT
TRBJ2-7	TRBV11-1	NA	TRBD1	CASSLGQGAYEQYF	TGTGCCAGCAGTCTGGGACAGGGAGCCTACGAGCAGTACTTC
TRBJ2-7	TRBV18	NA	NA	CASSPSDSLAYEQYF	TGTGCCAGCTCACCTTCGGACAGCTTAGCCTACGAGCAGTACTTC
TRBJ1-6	TRBV28	NA	NA	CASSLWLGKGVLDQNNSPLHF	TGTGCCAGCAGTTTATGGCTTGGAAAGGGGGTGCTAGACCAAAATAATTCACCCCTCCACTTT
TRBJ1-2	TRBV5-1	NA	TRBD1	CASQTDRVGGYTF	TGCGCCAGCCAAACGGACAGGGTGGGGGGCTACACCTTC
TRBJ2-7	TRBV7-6	NA	NA	CASSPSSYEQYF	TGTGCCAGCAGCCCCAGTTCCTACGAGCAGTACTTC
TRBJ1-5	TRBV27	NA	NA	CASSLFPPTDRLNQPQHF	TGTGCCAGCAGTCTGTTCCCTCCGACTGACAGACTGAATCAGCCCCAGCATTTT
TRBJ1-1	TRBV29-1	NA	TRBD1	CSAGQASNTEAFF	TGCAGCGCGGGACAGGCTTCGAACACTGAAGCTTTCTTT
TRBJ2-3	TRBV7-6	once	TRBD2	CASINGWGGGSEAQYF	TGTGCCAGCATCAACGGCTGGGGCGGGGGTAGTGAGGCGCAGTATTTT
TRBJ1-2	TRBV7-9	NA	NA	CASSLTWGYTF	TGTGCCAGCAGCTTAACATGGGGCTACACCTTC
TRBJ2-1	TRBV11-3	NA	NA	CASSYGQGYNEQFF	TGTGCCAGCAGCTACGGCCAGGGTTACAATGAGCAGTTCTTC
TRBJ1-1	TRBV6-5	NA	TRBD1	CASSEGALYTEAFF	TGTGCCAGCAGCGAGGGGGCCCTCTACACTGAAGCTTTCTTT
TRBJ2-1	TRBV5-1	NA	TRBD2	CASRLAGGNEQFF	TGCGCCAGCAGACTAGCGGGGGGGAATGAGCAGTTCTTC
TRBJ2-6	TRBV5-1	NA	NA	CASSLVPGGGSGANVLTF	TGCGCCAGCAGCTTGGTACCGGGGGGCGGCTCAGGGGCCAACGTCCTGACTTTC
TRBJ1-1	TRBV18	NA	TRBD1	CASSLGQGFRYTEAFF	TGTGCCAGCTCACTCGGACAGGGGTTTCGGTACACTGAAGCTTTCTTT